Shown below are 7 T cell receptor beta chains from a single sample sequenced in a study of T cell changes during pregnancy in multiple sclerosis. Measured with immunoSEQ multiplex PCR; TCRdb has only the in-frame clones, and not every one. The table shows approximately 100,000 clones, with 85% to 95% occurring only once. The sample was peripheral blood, taken in the third trimester of pregnancy. Source of these receptors: a female donor with multiple sclerosis, enrolled in a pregnancy study.

The chain uses TRBV6-4 and TRBJ2-2; 8 bases are shared with TRBD1. Germline assignment: CDR1 MRHNA and CDR2 SNTAGT. The CDR3 covers 14 residues. Germline trimming cut 4 bases from V and 8 bases from J; bases unmatched to any gene: 6. Written as DNA, the CDR3 is TGTGCCAGCAGTGTTCAGGGGGCGTCGGGGGAGCTGTTTTTT. Translated, it gives CASSVQGASGELFF.

This clone appeared once. The chain uses TRBV4-2 and TRBJ2-1, with D tentatively TRBD2 (6 bases). With 0 bases removed from V and 6 bases from J, the gap between germline ends came to 15 bases. The CDR3 has 16 residues. Germline lookup yields CDR1 LGHNA and CDR2 YNFKEQ. The CDR3 loop is CASSQDGRTTRNEQFF. The CDR3, as DNA: TGTGCCAGCAGCCAAGATGGGAGGACTACTCGCAATGAGCAGTTCTTC.

The chain employs TRBV18 and TRBJ2-3, with 12 nucleotides matching TRBD1. The CDR3 extends over 17 amino acids. After removal of 0 bases from V and 5 bases from J, the junction contained 6 bases not matched to a gene. Germline values: CDR1 KGHSH, CDR2 LQKENI. The CDR3, as DNA: TGTGCCAGCTCACCACCCGGGACAGGGGGCGCATTAGATACGCAGTATTTT. Protein product: CASSPPGTGGALDTQYF.

V usage is TRBV5-4 and J usage is TRBJ2-7, with D perhaps matching TRBD2 (6 bases). Trimming removed 2 bases from V and 7 bases from J, with 10 bases in between. CDR1 and CDR2 from the germline V gene are SGHNT and YYREEE (reference sequence). The CDR3 runs to 12 residues. In DNA, the CDR3 is TGTGCCAGCAGCTTAGGAGGGCGTGAGCAGTACTTC. Encoded protein: CASSLGGREQYF.

This chain's CDR3 is CASSIDRGVRAKNIQYF. Here the CDR3 DNA reads TGTGCCAGTAGTATAGACAGGGGGGTTCGCGCCAAAAACATTCAGTACTTC. The J gene is TRBJ2-4, the V gene TRBV19, with D possibly being TRBD1 (7 bases). CDR1 and CDR2 (germline): LNHDA, SQIVND (reference sequence). Trimming stripped 0 bases from V and 1 base from J, with 13 bases between. The CDR3 is 17 residues long.

The chain combines TRBV2 with TRBJ2-2, with 11 bases matching TRBD2. Looked up from germline, CDR1 is SNHLY and CDR2 is FYNNEI. J lost 3 bases, V lost 5 bases, and 2 bases had no gene match. The CDR3 runs to 15 residues. The CDR3 DNA is TGTGCCAGCAGTCGGACTAGCGGGTACACCGGGGAGCTGTTTTTT. Its translation is CASSRTSGYTGELFF.

This rearrangement joins TRBV11-2 to TRBJ2-1; tentatively, D is TRBD1 (6 bases). The V gene lost 9 bases and the J gene lost 8 bases, with 23 bases spanning the gap. This CDR3 spans 15 amino acids. The germline V gene has CDR1 SGHAT and CDR2 FQNNGV. The CDR3 DNA sequence: TGTGCCAGTCCGAGGGGGACACCAACCGGCGATGAGCAGTTCTTC. Its protein is CASPRGTPTGDEQFF.